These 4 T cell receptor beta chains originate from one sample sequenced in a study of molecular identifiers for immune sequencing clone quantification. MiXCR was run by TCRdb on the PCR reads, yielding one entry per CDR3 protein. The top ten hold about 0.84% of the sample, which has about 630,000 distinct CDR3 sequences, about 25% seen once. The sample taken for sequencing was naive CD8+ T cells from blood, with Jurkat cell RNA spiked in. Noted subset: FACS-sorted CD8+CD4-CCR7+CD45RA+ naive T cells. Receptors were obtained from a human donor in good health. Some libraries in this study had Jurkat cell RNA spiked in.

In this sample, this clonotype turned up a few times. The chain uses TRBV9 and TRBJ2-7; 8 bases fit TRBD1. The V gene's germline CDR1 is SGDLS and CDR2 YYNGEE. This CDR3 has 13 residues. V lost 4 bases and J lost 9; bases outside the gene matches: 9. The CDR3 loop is CASSSWTGSVQYF. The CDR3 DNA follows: TGTGCCAGCAGCTCTTGGACAGGGTCTGTGCAGTACTTC.

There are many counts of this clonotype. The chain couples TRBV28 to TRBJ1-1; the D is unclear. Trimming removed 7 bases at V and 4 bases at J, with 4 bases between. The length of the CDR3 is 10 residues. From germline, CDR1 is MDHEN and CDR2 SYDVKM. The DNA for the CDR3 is TGTGCCAGCATGGGCACTGAAGCTTTCTTT. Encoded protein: CASMGTEAFF. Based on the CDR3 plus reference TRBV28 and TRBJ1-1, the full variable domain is DVKVTQSSRYLVKRTGEKVFLECVQDMDHENMFWYRQDPGLGLRLIYFSYDVKMKEKGDIPEGYSVSREKKERFSLILESASTNQTSMYLCASMGTEAFFGQGTRLTVV.

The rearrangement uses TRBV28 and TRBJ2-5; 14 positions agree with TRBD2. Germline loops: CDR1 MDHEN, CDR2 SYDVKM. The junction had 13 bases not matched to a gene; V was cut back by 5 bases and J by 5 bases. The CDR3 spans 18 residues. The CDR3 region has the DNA TGTGCCAGCAGTCCCCTATCGGGACTAGCGGGAGATGGGGAGACCCAGTACTTC. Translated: CASSPLSGLAGDGETQYF.

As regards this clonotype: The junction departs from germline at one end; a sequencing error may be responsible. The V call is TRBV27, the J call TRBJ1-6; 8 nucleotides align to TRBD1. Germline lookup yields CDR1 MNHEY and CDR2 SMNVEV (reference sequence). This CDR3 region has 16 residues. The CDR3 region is CAGSPRQGAYNSPLHF. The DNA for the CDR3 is TGTGCCGGCAGTCCCCGCCAGGGGGCATATAATTCACCCCTCCACTTT.